The rows below give T cell receptor beta chains drawn from one sample of a study of technical replicates of blood from a few donors. Data came from immunoSEQ multiplex PCR; TCRdb stores just in-frame clones and leaves some out. The data hold around 70,000 clones, with 85% to 95% observed a single time. Material for sequencing was T cells isolated from PBMCs. These receptors came from a human donor in good health. Each CDR3 is given with its conserved first and last residue. The D gene is left open where the match is weak. Clone size is shown for a subset of rows, as once, few, many or a class of expanded clone.

TRBV2	.	TRBJ1-5	.	CASSEGVTAQHF	TGTGCCAGCAGTGAAGGGGTGACAGCCCAGCATTTT
TRBV4-2	.	TRBJ2-2	few	CASSQEMVVRGFSGSGELFF	TGTGCCAGCAGCCAAGAGATGGTGGTACGGGGATTTTCCGGGTCCGGGGAGCTGTTTTTT
TRBV5-6	TRBD2	TRBJ2-7	.	CASSFGLAGVVGYEQYF	TGTGCCAGCAGTTTCGGACTAGCGGGAGTCGTAGGCTACGAGCAGTACTTC
TRBV28	.	TRBJ2-2	.	CASSFYWSQRDRTALNTGELFF	TGTGCCAGCAGTTTTTATTGGTCCCAGAGAGACAGGACGGCCCTTAACACCGGGGAGCTGTTTTTT
TRBV5-1	.	TRBJ2-1	.	CASSLRVRRTPYNEQFF	TGCGCCAGCAGCTTACGGGTAAGACGAACGCCCTACAATGAGCAGTTCTTC
TRBV20-1	TRBD1	TRBJ2-1	.	CSARTGEVYFF	TGCAGTGCGAGGACAGGGGAGGTCTATTTCTTC
TRBV5-1	TRBD2	TRBJ2-1	.	CASSSIAGSPFDEQFF	TGCGCCAGCAGCTCCATAGCGGGCTCACCGTTTGATGAGCAGTTCTTC
TRBV30	.	TRBJ1-1	.	CAWNWGGRTEAFF	TGTGCCTGGAATTGGGGGGGCCGGACTGAAGCTTTCTTT
TRBV4-2	.	TRBJ1-5	.	CASSQDPGTSNQPQHF	TGTGCCAGCAGCCAAGATCCAGGGACTTCCAATCAGCCCCAGCATTTT
TRBV2	.	TRBJ2-1	once	CASSEYLGNYEQFF	TGTGCCAGCAGCGAATACCTAGGAAACTATGAGCAGTTCTTC
TRBV11-2	TRBD2	TRBJ2-1	.	CASSTIAGGNDEQFF	TGTGCCAGCAGCACAATAGCGGGAGGGAACGATGAGCAGTTCTTC
TRBV7-2	.	TRBJ2-4	.	CASSFITVAKNIQYF	TGTGCCAGCAGCTTTATCACGGTAGCCAAAAACATTCAGTACTTC
TRBV27	TRBD1	TRBJ2-3	once	CASSLGENRDREIDTQYF	TGTGCCAGCAGTTTGGGGGAGAACCGGGACAGGGAAATAGATACGCAGTATTTT
TRBV5-1	TRBD1	TRBJ1-1	.	CASSLGLTGSRRTEAFF	TGCGCCAGCAGCTTGGGTCTGACAGGGAGTCGACGAACTGAAGCTTTCTTT
TRBV5-5	.	TRBJ2-7	.	CASRPSPTATYEQYF	TGTGCCAGCAGACCGTCTCCGACAGCGACCTACGAGCAGTACTTC
TRBV5-4	TRBD2	TRBJ2-5	.	CASSLRGVQETQYF	TGTGCCAGCAGCTTGCGGGGGGTGCAAGAGACCCAGTACTTC
TRBV10-3	TRBD1	TRBJ2-7	.	CAIRNTGAWEQYF	TGTGCCATCAGAAATACAGGGGCTTGGGAGCAGTACTTC
TRBV9	.	TRBJ1-2	.	CASSLRTQGPNYGYTF	TGTGCCAGCAGCCTCCGAACCCAGGGCCCTAACTATGGCTACACCTTC
TRBV2	.	TRBJ2-7	.	CASRWGAVSSYEQYF	TGTGCCAGCAGATGGGGAGCAGTCAGCTCCTACGAGCAGTACTTC
TRBV28	TRBD1	TRBJ2-7	.	CASSLPGGRSYEQYF	TGTGCCAGCAGTCTACCAGGGGGTAGGTCCTACGAGCAGTACTTC
TRBV5-1	.	TRBJ2-1	.	CASKLQDNEQFF	TGCGCCAGCAAATTACAGGACAATGAGCAGTTCTTC
TRBV27	TRBD1	TRBJ2-7	once	CASSPTGTGVYEQYF	TGTGCCAGCAGCCCGACCGGGACAGGAGTCTACGAGCAGTACTTC
TRBV7-9	.	TRBJ2-5	.	CASSRGNEETQYF	TGTGCCAGCAGCAGGGGGAACGAAGAGACCCAGTACTTC
TRBV28	.	TRBJ2-3	.	CASSWGYTQYF	TGTGCCAGCAGTTGGGGCTATACGCAGTATTTT
TRBV5-1	TRBD1	TRBJ2-1	once	CASRARTGGLYNEQFF	TGCGCCAGCAGAGCACGGACAGGGGGCTTATACAATGAGCAGTTCTTC
TRBV6-5	TRBD1	TRBJ1-1	.	CASSLDRGASEAFF	TGTGCCAGCAGCCTCGACAGGGGGGCGTCTGAAGCTTTCTTT
TRBV28	TRBD1	TRBJ2-1	.	CASSPRQGSPNEQFF	TGTGCCAGCAGTCCCCGACAGGGGTCACCCAATGAGCAGTTCTTC
TRBV6-1	TRBD1	TRBJ2-5	once	CASSPGQGLVETQYF	TGTGCCAGCAGTCCGGGACAGGGGTTGGTGGAGACCCAGTACTTC
TRBV5-1	.	TRBJ2-7	.	CASSYQGSSYEQYF	TGCGCCAGCAGCTATCAGGGTAGCTCCTACGAGCAGTACTTC
TRBV4-1	TRBD2	TRBJ2-5	.	CASSQGGGHQETQYF	TGCGCCAGCAGCCAAGGGGGGGGACACCAAGAGACCCAGTACTTC
TRBV11-2	.	TRBJ1-1	once	CASSLYGTKAFF	TGTGCCAGCAGCTTATATGGGACAAAAGCTTTCTTT
TRBV7-3	.	TRBJ2-5	.	CASSSGETQYF	TGTGCCAGCAGCTCGGGGGAGACCCAGTACTTC
TRBV11-3	.	TRBJ2-1	.	CASSLGLANEQFF	TGTGCCAGCAGCTTGGGACTTGCCAATGAGCAGTTCTTC
TRBV27	TRBD1	TRBJ2-1	.	CASSLYITGGNEQFF	TGTGCCAGCAGTCTCTACATAACAGGGGGCAATGAGCAGTTCTTC
TRBV15	.	TRBJ1-4	.	CATSRDVAVNEKLFF	TGTGCCACCAGCAGAGATGTGGCAGTAAATGAAAAACTGTTTTTT
TRBV5-4	.	TRBJ1-1	few	CASSLSGVGYVNTEAFF	TGTGCCAGCAGCTTATCAGGGGTTGGCTACGTGAACACTGAAGCTTTCTTT
TRBV18	.	TRBJ2-2	.	CASSPLEGSGTGELFF	TGTGCCAGCTCACCTCTCGAGGGTTCCGGCACCGGGGAGCTGTTTTTT
TRBV5-1	.	TRBJ1-4	.	CASSLDGGTGGEKLFF	TGCGCCAGCAGCTTGGATGGGGGAACGGGAGGGGAAAAACTGTTTTTT
TRBV12-2	.	TRBJ2-4	.	CASRSEGNSDF	TGTGCAAGTCGCTCGGAGGGGAACAGTGACTTC
TRBV6-1	.	TRBJ2-2	.	CASSEVGGKVGELFF	TGTGCCAGCAGTGAAGTTGGAGGGAAGGTCGGGGAGCTGTTTTTT
TRBV2	TRBD2	TRBJ2-5	.	CASSEELAGGQETQYF	TGTGCCAGCAGTGAAGAGTTAGCGGGAGGCCAAGAGACCCAGTACTTC
TRBV28	.	TRBJ1-1	.	CASSTAGTEAFF	TGTGCCAGCAGCACCGCGGGGACTGAAGCTTTCTTT
TRBV27	TRBD1	TRBJ2-7	.	CASSSTGGEQYF	TGTGCCAGCAGTAGTACAGGGGGCGAGCAGTACTTC
TRBV7-8	TRBD2	TRBJ2-1	.	CASSLPSGRYNEQFF	TGTGCCAGCAGCTTACCTAGCGGGAGGTACAATGAGCAGTTCTTC
TRBV7-9	TRBD2	TRBJ2-7	.	CASSLVSLAAIYEQYF	TGTGCCAGCAGCTTAGTCTCACTAGCGGCTATCTACGAGCAGTACTTC
TRBV4-2	TRBD2	TRBJ2-1	once	CASSQDWGGGSYNEQFF	TGTGCCAGCAGCCAAGATTGGGGCGGGGGTTCCTACAATGAGCAGTTCTTC
TRBV11-2	.	TRBJ2-2	.	CASSLGYRADTGELFF	TGTGCCAGCAGCTTAGGTTACAGGGCTGACACCGGGGAGCTGTTTTTT
TRBV20-1	.	TRBJ2-7	.	CSASGTYEQYF	TGCAGTGCTAGCGGGACCTACGAGCAGTACTTC
TRBV7-9	.	TRBJ1-1	.	CASSPLGGATMNTEAFF	TGTGCCAGCAGCCCCCTGGGCGGGGCCACCATGAACACTGAAGCTTTCTTT
TRBV5-6	.	TRBJ1-1	.	CASSFRDTEAFF	TGTGCCAGCAGCTTTCGAGACACTGAAGCTTTCTTT
TRBV5-4	.	TRBJ2-7	.	CASSLEATYEQYF	TGTGCCAGCAGCTTGGAGGCGACTTACGAGCAGTACTTC
TRBV6-5	.	TRBJ2-7	.	CASSDRDTDYEQYF	TGTGCCAGCAGTGATCGGGACACCGACTACGAGCAGTACTTC
TRBV15	TRBD1	TRBJ2-5	.	CATGRDRGETQYF	TGTGCCACCGGACGGGACAGGGGGGAGACCCAGTACTTC
TRBV30	.	TRBJ2-7	.	CAWRGHGADPVGEQYF	TGTGCCTGGAGGGGGCATGGGGCGGATCCAGTAGGGGAGCAGTACTTC
TRBV7-8	.	TRBJ2-3	.	CASSLGADTQYF	TGTGCCAGCAGCTTAGGGGCGGATACGCAGTATTTT
TRBV28	TRBD1	TRBJ1-2	.	CASSPGTGNYGYTF	TGTGCCAGCAGTCCCGGGACAGGGAACTATGGCTACACCTTC
TRBV11-2	.	TRBJ2-7	.	CASSQVSSYEQYF	TGTGCCAGCAGCCAGGTGAGCAGCTACGAGCAGTACTTC